One TCR beta chain is described in this entry. Its antigen is still unknown. Nothing much larger sits one base from this clone, and base qualities are not available. This record belongs to a study of shared clonotypes between healthy human individuals (dated by TCRdb to about 2020). Study-wide context: A couple of women and a few men aged 18 to 49 years were included in the cohort. For each donor, CD4 naive and CD4 memory were each given three plates, CD8 naive was given two plates, and CD8 memory was given one plate. To estimate repertoire size and how much clonotypes are shared between individuals, the study performed deep sequencing of blood TCR repertoires from 4 to 6 healthy adults. To increase sequencing depth and limit assay-specific biases, TCR repertoire library preparation and sequencing were carried out by different laboratories using diverse techniques. Leukapheresis yielded between about 0.9 and 8.9 billion PBMCs per donor.

Donors were healthy HIV-negative adults with no recently reported acute infections or vaccinations. All donors were Caucasian adults living in Nashville, Tennessee, USA. CD4+ T cells were enriched by magnetic negative selection; naive cells were then positively selected on CD45RA, and the negative fraction formed the memory subset. Blood was collected by leukapheresis, and PBMCs were isolated by Ficoll-Histopaque density gradient centrifugation and then cryopreserved in liquid nitrogen vapor phase. Analytical flow cytometry was used to check the purity and quantity of every magnetically sorted T cell population. Genomic DNA was isolated from every sorted fraction and measured by UV absorbance on a Nanodrop 2000c. Overall results and qualifications from the work: Rarefaction of sorted-subset datasets indicated incomplete sequencing despite the large sequencing depth. Across a handful of donors, about 5% of naive CD4, more than 3% of naive CD8, approximately 2.5% of memory CD4, and 0.4% of memory CD8 clonotypes were shared. Pairwise subsampling indicated that sequencing depth was expected to affect the degree of clonotype sharing among donors. Estimated clonotype richness was generally larger for naive than for memory subsets. Because the study included a small number of donors, the genetic and exposure-history diversity represented was limited. Compared with non-shared clonotypes, clonotypes shared by all four sorted-subset donors had higher generation probabilities. Sampling was restricted to blood, and TCR repertoires in tissues likely differ from the TCR repertoires found in blood.

Sequences SNHLY (CDR1) and FYNNEI (CDR2) are obtained from the germline V gene. V and J lose 5 bases and 11 bases, and a span of 12 bases separates them. From the cysteine through the phenylalanine, the CDR3 covers 11 amino acids. Only the CDR3 region is kept as DNA, spanning 33 bases read in frame from base 1. Using the deep immunoSEQ assay, TCR CDR3 regions were amplified from genomic DNA by multiplex PCR. Extracted genomic DNA from each cell subset was distributed evenly across all wells of several immunoSEQ 96-well plates, and each plate was treated as a replicate. Each replicate PCR for sorted subsets received approximately 220 ng genomic DNA, equal to 28,000 or so T cell genomes. Purified libraries were measured with a Qubit 3.0 fluorometer, size-checked on a Bioanalyzer 2100, and measured again with the KAPA Library Quantification kit. Every immunoSEQ 96-well plate was sequenced on a separate single-read 150-cycle Illumina NextSeq 550 flow cell. The paper's processing steps were these. Because the immunoSEQ output included only junctional sequences and no quality scores, the filtering could not be the same as the filtering used for full-length reads. To assign V/J genes and CDR3, sequences were annotated against IMGT germline references using PyIR, a Python wrapper for IgBLAST v1.9. Any read was removed if the V/J assignment was weak (E-value above 1e-6), the CDR3 was missing, or the read contained stop codons, out-of-frame junctions, or ambiguous translated residues. V3J clonotypes were defined as sequences sharing the same inferred V gene, J gene, and CDR3 amino acid sequence. Percentage overlap between repertoires was calculated by dividing the number of shared unique clonotypes by the size of the smaller repertoire. Richness of each repertoire was evaluated using RTK rarefaction, the Chao1 estimator, and Recon v2.1 estimates of unobserved clonotypes. For all TCRbeta clonotypes obtained by the gDNA method from a few donors, generation probabilities were computed with OLGA. The source is immuneACCESS, and TCRdb retained only in-frame sequences with V and J called. Part of the clones is not carried over; for the studies checked, unresolved V genes explain less than half of this, and the remainder is unexplained. The V and J calls and the clone size are those of that table, but D and trimming were determined from the DNA. Present in this sample are roughly 2.5 million clones, just over 90% of which were seen just once. The ten largest account for over 0.12% of the sample.

The rearranged chain carries TRBV2 and TRBJ1-1; the D gene lacks a confident call. The clonotype originates from a man younger than 35 in good health. Input material: naive CD4+ T cells sorted from blood. The cell subset or site label on this specimen signifies: CD45RA+ positively selected. The CDR3 reads CASSSGRGAFF. The DNA is as follows: TGTGCCAGCAGTAGCGGGAGAGGGGCTTTCTTT.